This T cell receptor (beta chain) was identified during a study of cytomegalovirus exposure and HLA in healthy donors. The study, taken as a whole, reports: Prediction of most subjects' HLA-A and HLA-B alleles by TCR beta sequences was reportedly accurate. Owing to their indistinguishability, certain V segments, notably TRBV6-2 and TRBV6-3, were excluded. Links to common viral pathogens appeared, in a later analysis, for several of the most significant clusters.

This clone has just a few counts. The target antigen is unknown. Unrecorded immune exposures were likely, despite nominal health at sampling. The CDR3 has 14 amino acids. The V and J ends lost 0 bases and 4 bases respectively, with 7 bases between them. CDR1 and CDR2 (germline): SGDLS, YYNGEE. PCR used 60 Vbeta primers and 13 Jbeta primers. TCRdb keeps only in-frame clones here, not all; method: immunoSEQ multiplex PCR. In the table there are approximately 150,000 clones, 81% of which are singletons. The TCR was taken from a young woman in good health and CMV-seropositive. The chain uses TRBV9 and TRBJ2-2; D remains ambiguous. Sequenced sample: PBMCs. Here the CDR3 DNA reads TGTGCCAGCAGCGTAGTTGAGAGCACCGGGGAGCTGTTTTTT. Protein product: CASSVVESTGELFF.